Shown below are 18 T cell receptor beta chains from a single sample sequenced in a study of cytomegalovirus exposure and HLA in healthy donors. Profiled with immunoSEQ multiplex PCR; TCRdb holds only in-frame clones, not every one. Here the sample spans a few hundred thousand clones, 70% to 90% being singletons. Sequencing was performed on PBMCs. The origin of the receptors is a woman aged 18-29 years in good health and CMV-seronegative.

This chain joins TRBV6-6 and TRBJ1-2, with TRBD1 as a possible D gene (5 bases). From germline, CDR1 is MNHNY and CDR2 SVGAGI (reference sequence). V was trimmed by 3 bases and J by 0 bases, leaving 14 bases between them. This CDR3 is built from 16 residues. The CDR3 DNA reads TGTGCCAGCAGTTATAAGGGGCCCCAAGCTAACTATGGCTACACCTTC. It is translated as CASSYKGPQANYGYTF.

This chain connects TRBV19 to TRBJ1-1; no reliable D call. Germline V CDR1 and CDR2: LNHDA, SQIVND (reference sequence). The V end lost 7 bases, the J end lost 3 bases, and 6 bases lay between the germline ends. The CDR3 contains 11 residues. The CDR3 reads CASTSHTEAFF. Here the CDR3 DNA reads TGTGCCAGTACTTCTCACACTGAAGCTTTCTTT. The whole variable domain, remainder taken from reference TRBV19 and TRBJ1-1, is DGGITQSPKYLFRKEGQNVTLSCEQNLNHDAMYWYRQDPGQGLRLIYYSQIVNDFQKGDIAEGYSVSREKKESFPLTVTSAQKNPTAFYLCASTSHTEAFFGQGTRLTVV.

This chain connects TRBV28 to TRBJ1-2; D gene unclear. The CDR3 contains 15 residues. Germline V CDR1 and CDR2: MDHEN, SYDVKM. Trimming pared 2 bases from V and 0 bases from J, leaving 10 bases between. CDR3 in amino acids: CASSLLSPTNYGYTF. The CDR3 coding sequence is TGTGCCAGCAGTTTACTGAGCCCGACTAACTATGGCTACACCTTC.

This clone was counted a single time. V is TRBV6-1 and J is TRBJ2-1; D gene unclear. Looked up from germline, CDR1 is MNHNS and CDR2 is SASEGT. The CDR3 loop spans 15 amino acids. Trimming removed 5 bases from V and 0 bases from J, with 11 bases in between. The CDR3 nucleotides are TGTGCCAGCAGTTCAAGCGCCAGCTCCTACAATGAGCAGTTCTTC. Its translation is CASSSSASSYNEQFF.

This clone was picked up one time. The CDR3 reads CASSFPRQFYEQYF. The CDR3 nucleotides read TGTGCCAGCAGTTTTCCGCGACAGTTCTACGAGCAGTACTTC. This chain uses TRBV28 with TRBJ2-7; a weak D match, TRBD1 (5 bases). With 3 bases removed from V and 3 bases from J, the gap between germline ends came to 12 bases. CDR3 length: 14 residues. The germline gives CDR1 MDHEN, CDR2 SYDVKM. Looking up the rest from reference TRBV28 and TRBJ2-7 gives the full variable domain: DVKVTQSSRYLVKRTGEKVFLECVQDMDHENMFWYRQDPGLGLRLIYFSYDVKMKEKGDIPEGYSVSREKKERFSLILESASTNQTSMYLCASSFPRQFYEQYFGPGTRLTVT.

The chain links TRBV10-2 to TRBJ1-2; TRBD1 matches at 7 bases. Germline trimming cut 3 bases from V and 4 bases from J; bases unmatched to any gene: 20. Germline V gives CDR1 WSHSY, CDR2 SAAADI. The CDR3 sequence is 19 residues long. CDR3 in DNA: TGCGCCAGCAGTGAAGGGGTTATGTACTCGACAGGGCGTTCCTATGGCTACACCTTC. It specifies CASSEGVMYSTGRSYGYTF.

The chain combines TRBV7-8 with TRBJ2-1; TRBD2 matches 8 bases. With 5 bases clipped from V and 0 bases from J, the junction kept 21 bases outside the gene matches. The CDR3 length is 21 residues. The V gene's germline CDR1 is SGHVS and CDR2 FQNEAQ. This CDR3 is CASSPGGGRNLALHSYNEQFF. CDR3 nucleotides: TGTGCCAGCAGCCCCGGGGGCGGGAGGAACCTAGCGCTCCACTCCTACAATGAGCAGTTCTTC.

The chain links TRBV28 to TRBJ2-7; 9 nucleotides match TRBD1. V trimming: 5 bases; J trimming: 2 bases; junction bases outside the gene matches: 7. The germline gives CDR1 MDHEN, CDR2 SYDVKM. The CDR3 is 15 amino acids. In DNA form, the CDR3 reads TGTGCCAGCAGTCCCGCCGGGACAGGGACCTACGAGCAGTACTTC. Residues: CASSPAGTGTYEQYF.

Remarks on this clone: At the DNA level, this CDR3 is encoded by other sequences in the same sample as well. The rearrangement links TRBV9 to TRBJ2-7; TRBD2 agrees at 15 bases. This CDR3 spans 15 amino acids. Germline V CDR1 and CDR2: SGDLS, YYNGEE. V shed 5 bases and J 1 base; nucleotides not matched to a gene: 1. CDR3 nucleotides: TGTGCCAGCAGTGGGACTAGCGGGAGGTCCTACGAGCAGTACTTC. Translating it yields CASSGTSGRSYEQYF.

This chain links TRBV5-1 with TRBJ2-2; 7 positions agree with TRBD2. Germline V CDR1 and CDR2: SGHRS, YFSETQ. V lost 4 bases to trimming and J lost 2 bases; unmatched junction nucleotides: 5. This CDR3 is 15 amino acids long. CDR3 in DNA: TGCGCCAGCAGCGGGCTAGCGGTTAACACCGGGGAGCTGTTTTTT. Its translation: CASSGLAVNTGELFF.

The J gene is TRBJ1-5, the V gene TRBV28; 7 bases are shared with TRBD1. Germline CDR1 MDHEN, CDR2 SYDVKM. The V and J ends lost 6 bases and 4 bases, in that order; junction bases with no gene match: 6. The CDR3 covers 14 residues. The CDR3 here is CASSRTGPNQPQHF. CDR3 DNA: TGTGCCAGCAGCAGGACAGGTCCTAATCAGCCCCAGCATTTT. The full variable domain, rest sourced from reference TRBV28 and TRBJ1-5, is DVKVTQSSRYLVKRTGEKVFLECVQDMDHENMFWYRQDPGLGLRLIYFSYDVKMKEKGDIPEGYSVSREKKERFSLILESASTNQTSMYLCASSRTGPNQPQHFGDGTRLSIL.

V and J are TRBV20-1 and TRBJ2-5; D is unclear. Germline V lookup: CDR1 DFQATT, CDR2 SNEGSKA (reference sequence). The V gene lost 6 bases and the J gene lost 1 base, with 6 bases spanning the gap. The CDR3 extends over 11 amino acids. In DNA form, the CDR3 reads TGCAGTGCGACTTCCCAAGAGACCCAGTACTTC. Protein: CSATSQETQYF.

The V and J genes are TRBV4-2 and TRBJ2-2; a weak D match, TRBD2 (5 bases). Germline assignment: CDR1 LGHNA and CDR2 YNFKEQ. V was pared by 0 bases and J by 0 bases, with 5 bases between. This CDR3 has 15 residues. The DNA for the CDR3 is TGTGCCAGCAGCCAAGACGGGGCGAACACCGGGGAGCTGTTTTTT. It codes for CASSQDGANTGELFF.

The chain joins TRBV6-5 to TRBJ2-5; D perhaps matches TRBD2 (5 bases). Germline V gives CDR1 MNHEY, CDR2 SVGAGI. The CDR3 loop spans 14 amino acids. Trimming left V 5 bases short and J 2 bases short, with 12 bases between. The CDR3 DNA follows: TGTGCCAGCAGTAACCAGCGGCTTCAAGAGACCCAGTACTTC. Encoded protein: CASSNQRLQETQYF.

CDR3 in DNA: TGCGCCAGCAGTCGCCCGGACAGGGCCCTATACAATGAGCAGTTCTTC. This gives the protein CASSRPDRALYNEQFF. This rearrangement joins TRBV23-1 to TRBJ2-1, with TRBD1 matching over 8 bases. TRBV23-1 belongs to the ORF category, with a function that is uncertain. The CDR3 loop spans 16 amino acids. Unmatched junction bases numbered 9, after V lost 4 bases and J lost 4 bases.

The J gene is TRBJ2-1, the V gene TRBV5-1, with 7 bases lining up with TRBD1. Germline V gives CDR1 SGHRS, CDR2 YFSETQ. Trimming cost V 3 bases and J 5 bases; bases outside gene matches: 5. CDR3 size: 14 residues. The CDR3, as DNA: TGCGCCAGCAGCTCCGGGACAGAAGACAATGAGCAGTTCTTC. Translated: CASSSGTEDNEQFF.

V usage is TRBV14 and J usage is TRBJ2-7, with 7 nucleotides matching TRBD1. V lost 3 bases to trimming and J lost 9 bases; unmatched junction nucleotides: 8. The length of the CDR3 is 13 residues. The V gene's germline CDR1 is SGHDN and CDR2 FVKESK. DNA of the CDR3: TGTGCCAGCAGCCATCAACAGGGGACGGGGCAGTACTTC. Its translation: CASSHQQGTGQYF.

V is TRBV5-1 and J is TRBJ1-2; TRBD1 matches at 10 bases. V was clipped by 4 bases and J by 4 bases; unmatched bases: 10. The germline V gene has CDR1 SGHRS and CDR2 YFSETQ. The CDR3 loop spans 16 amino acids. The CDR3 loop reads CASSGGQGKKLYGYTF. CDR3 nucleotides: TGCGCCAGCAGCGGGGGACAGGGGAAAAAACTCTATGGCTACACCTTC.